A selection of T cell receptor beta chains follows, all from one sample in a study of shared clonotypes between healthy human individuals. Profiled with immunoSEQ multiplex PCR; TCRdb holds only in-frame clones, not every one. Here the sample spans some 2 million clones, about 95% being singletons. Material for sequencing was naive CD8+ T cells sorted from blood. The source is a man aged 18 to 29 in good health. CDR3s include the opening cysteine and the closing phenylalanine or tryptophan. The size entry is marked missing in some rows and otherwise reads once, few, many or a size class.

V gene: TRBV27
clone size: NA
J gene: TRBJ2-7
CDR3 protein: CASSPQGLAGLPYEQYF

V gene: TRBV30
clone size: NA
J gene: TRBJ2-7
CDR3 protein: CAWRGGQRRWEQYF

V gene: TRBV29-1
clone size: once
J gene: TRBJ2-1
CDR3 protein: CSVGDYQTYNEQFF

V gene: TRBV21-1
clone size: once
J gene: TRBJ2-2
CDR3 protein: CADQRGGQGNTGELFF

V gene: TRBV7-7
clone size: NA
J gene: TRBJ2-5
CDR3 protein: CASSLGLGYRETQYF

V gene: TRBV9
clone size: NA
J gene: TRBJ1-5
CDR3 protein: CASSVGTGDTNQPQHF

V gene: TRBV5-1
clone size: NA
J gene: TRBJ2-1
CDR3 protein: CASSLAQGWDNEQFF

V gene: TRBV4-1
clone size: NA
J gene: TRBJ2-1
CDR3 protein: CASIGRSNEQFF

V gene: TRBV11-2
clone size: NA
J gene: TRBJ1-1
CDR3 protein: CASSLGYKVGPEAFF

V gene: TRBV9
clone size: NA
J gene: TRBJ2-1
CDR3 protein: CASSTDRGESYNEQFF

V gene: TRBV6-5
clone size: NA
J gene: TRBJ2-7
CDR3 protein: CASSYSGGEQYF

V gene: TRBV7-2
clone size: once
J gene: TRBJ2-4
CDR3 protein: CASPLIESIAKNIQYF

V gene: TRBV9
clone size: NA
J gene: TRBJ2-7
CDR3 protein: CASSVGGNAYEQYF

V gene: TRBV21-1
clone size: few
J gene: TRBJ2-7
CDR3 protein: CASSKVQRSYEQYF

V gene: TRBV9
clone size: NA
J gene: TRBJ2-7
CDR3 protein: CASSPHLRTDSSSYEQYF

V gene: TRBV28
clone size: NA
J gene: TRBJ1-1
CDR3 protein: CASSFRPNTEAFF

V gene: TRBV4-3
clone size: NA
J gene: TRBJ2-5
CDR3 protein: CASSQVLDTPQETQYF

V gene: TRBV27
clone size: NA
J gene: TRBJ2-1
CDR3 protein: CASSLTRSEQFF

V gene: TRBV10-3
clone size: NA
J gene: TRBJ2-7
CDR3 protein: CAISDLNSYEQYF

V gene: TRBV30
clone size: NA
J gene: TRBJ1-1
CDR3 protein: CAWSVLGEAFF

V gene: TRBV28
clone size: NA
J gene: TRBJ2-3
CDR3 protein: CASRDRSTDTQYF

V gene: TRBV4-3
clone size: NA
J gene: TRBJ2-1
CDR3 protein: CASSHTGGPNNEQFF

V gene: TRBV11-2
clone size: NA
J gene: TRBJ2-7
CDR3 protein: CASSFSTTYEQYF

V gene: TRBV5-6
clone size: NA
J gene: TRBJ2-3
CDR3 protein: CASSRRGALRAGGSDTQYF

V gene: TRBV4-1
clone size: once
J gene: TRBJ1-3
CDR3 protein: CASSPDRSSGNTIYF

V gene: TRBV9
clone size: NA
J gene: TRBJ2-3
CDR3 protein: CASSNPASGSGADTQYF

V gene: TRBV19
clone size: NA
J gene: TRBJ1-2
CDR3 protein: CASSIDPGQGSYGYTF

V gene: TRBV5-6
clone size: NA
J gene: TRBJ2-3
CDR3 protein: CASSLMGARGTDTQYF

V gene: TRBV27
clone size: NA
J gene: TRBJ2-5
CDR3 protein: CASKGGDQETQYF

V gene: TRBV9
clone size: NA
J gene: TRBJ2-2
CDR3 protein: CASSAGTFNTGELFF

V gene: TRBV7-9
clone size: NA
J gene: TRBJ2-5
CDR3 protein: CASSARREGYQETQYF

V gene: TRBV30
clone size: NA
J gene: TRBJ2-3
CDR3 protein: CAWSSTAGVGDTQYF

V gene: TRBV11-3
clone size: NA
J gene: TRBJ1-5
CDR3 protein: CASSLGQGVNQPQHF

V gene: TRBV5-1
clone size: NA
J gene: TRBJ2-1
CDR3 protein: CASSLGLLAGPEWHEQFF

V gene: TRBV10-3
clone size: NA
J gene: TRBJ1-3
CDR3 protein: CAISGGQFLYSGNTIYF

V gene: TRBV25-1
clone size: NA
J gene: TRBJ2-5
CDR3 protein: CASSEGPGETQYF

V gene: TRBV7-2
clone size: NA
J gene: TRBJ2-7
CDR3 protein: CASSSTTGEAYEQYF

V gene: TRBV27
clone size: NA
J gene: TRBJ2-7
CDR3 protein: CASSSTGGNYEQYF

V gene: TRBV30
clone size: few
J gene: TRBJ1-6
CDR3 protein: CAWGGVLGNSPLHF

V gene: TRBV18
clone size: NA
J gene: TRBJ2-3
CDR3 protein: CASSPPIVTDTQYF

V gene: TRBV7-9
clone size: once
J gene: TRBJ2-7
CDR3 protein: CASSRPGGALSSYEQYF

V gene: TRBV9
clone size: NA
J gene: TRBJ1-1
CDR3 protein: CASSALGAEAFF

V gene: TRBV30
clone size: NA
J gene: TRBJ2-1
CDR3 protein: CAWSFSGGYNEQFF

V gene: TRBV5-4
clone size: NA
J gene: TRBJ2-7
CDR3 protein: CASRVSSGKDTYEQYF

V gene: TRBV6-6
clone size: once
J gene: TRBJ2-7
CDR3 protein: CASTSSPRVLTYEQYF